Shown below are 4 T cell receptor beta chains from a single sample sequenced in a study of blood T cell repertoires in COVID-19 (dated by TCRdb to about 2020). To prepare the library, the immunoSEQ multiplex PCR assay was applied. TCRdb took this table from immuneACCESS and kept in-frame rearrangements with V and J called. Such tables lack part of the clones; where checked against another copy, unresolved V genes explain under half of the gap, and the rest is unexplained. The sample table records around 99,000 clones; around three quarters of these occur just once. The leading ten clones occupy about 4.7% of the sample. Sequencing was done on a sample of peripheral blood. The receptors derive from a human donor in a cohort sampled during active or convalescent COVID-19.

This sequence joins TRBV4-3 and TRBJ1-2, with TRBD1 identical over 9 bases. This CDR3 region has 15 residues. Looked up from germline, CDR1 is LGHNA and CDR2 is YSLEER. After removal of 2 bases from V and 4 bases from J, the junction contained 5 bases not matched to a gene. The CDR3: CASSQTGTGSYGYTF. The CDR3 coding sequence is TGCGCCAGCAGCCAAACCGGGACAGGGTCCTATGGCTACACCTTC.

The V and J genes are TRBV9 and TRBJ2-2; 8 bases line up with TRBD2. There are 18 residues in the CDR3. The germline CDR1 and CDR2 sequences are SGDLS and YYNGEE. Germline trimming cut 3 bases from V and 6 bases from J; bases unmatched to any gene: 16. CDR3 protein: CASSAGGAPSNAAGELFF. CDR3 nucleotides: TGTGCCAGCAGCGCCGGGGGGGCCCCCTCCAATGCTGCCGGGGAGCTGTTTTTT.

This chain uses TRBV6-5 with TRBJ1-1, with D tentatively TRBD1 (5 bases). CDR1 MNHEY and CDR2 SVGAGI come from the germline V gene. The CDR3 length is 15 residues. V was cut by 4 bases and J by 1 base, with 13 bases left in between. The CDR3 DNA follows: TGTGCCAGCAGTTTGGACACGCGGAAGAACACTGAAGCTTTCTTT. Protein: CASSLDTRKNTEAFF.

The V gene is TRBV2, the J gene TRBJ2-3; 9 bases are shared with TRBD2. Per the germline V gene, CDR1 is SNHLY and CDR2 is FYNNEI. The CDR3 sequence is 15 residues long. V gave up 5 bases and J gave up 2 bases; unmatched junction bases: 5. The CDR3 loop is CASSTSGRPTDTQYF. The CDR3 DNA sequence: TGTGCCAGCAGTACCAGCGGGAGGCCCACAGATACGCAGTATTTT.